The source of this T cell receptor (beta chain) is a study of T-cell reconstitution after alpha-beta-depleted transplantation in children. General observations from the study: The study reportedly traced alpha-beta T cells about two months after transplant to several hundred expanded graft clones. High day-60 TCRbeta diversity in some patients came from surviving recipient T cells and thymic progenitors. Counts and diversity of T cells one year after transplant came mostly from newly produced T cells.

Unique molecular identifiers were incorporated into the prepared TCRbeta library. Each CDR3 protein is one row after TCRdb ran MiXCR on the PCR reads. The data hold approximately 500,000 distinct CDR3 sequences, with under 12% observed a single time. This clonotype was seen ten or more times. The antigen is not known. V lost 4 bases and J lost 0; bases outside the gene matches: 5. Per the germline V gene, CDR1 is SGHRS and CDR2 is YFSETQ. The CDR3 consists of 15 residues. The sample consisted of PBMCs, taken before TCRalphabeta/CD19-depleted stem cell transplant. V and J are TRBV5-1 and TRBJ2-7, with 9 bases lining up with TRBD1. The sequence was collected from a child aged 2-9 years with inherited bone marrow failure, due to receive a stem cell transplant. CDR3 residues: CASSGGQGSSYEQYF. The CDR3, as DNA: TGCGCCAGCAGCGGGGGACAGGGAAGCTCCTACGAGCAGTACTTC.